The text below deals with one T cell receptor beta chain. Its antigen is as yet unknown. The data originate from a study of OX40 agonist ivuxolimab in advanced cancers. Study-level background: Patients were dosed with the agonistic anti-OX40 (CD134) antibody ivuxolimab.

Produced via immunoSEQ multiplex PCR; TCRdb's table is partial and in-frame only. The table includes approximately 90,000 clones, roughly 90% detected once. CDR1 is MNHEY and CDR2 is SVGAGI in the germline V gene. The length of the CDR3 is 14 residues. Trimming at V came to 0 bases and at J to 7 bases, leaving 4 bases not matched to a gene. Study-wide results and limits: Partial responders at 0.1-3.0 mg/kg showed near-lowest clonal expansion.

The V and J genes are TRBV6-5 and TRBJ1-2, with 8 positions matching TRBD1. The specimen was CD4+ or CD8+ T cells sorted from blood, collected in a trial of the OX40 agonist ivuxolimab. The sequence derives from an adult with an advanced solid tumor such as melanoma, head and neck, liver or kidney cancer. The CDR3 DNA follows: TGTGCCAGCAGTTACTCGACAGGGGAGAGTGGCTACACCTTC. It codes for CASSYSTGESGYTF.